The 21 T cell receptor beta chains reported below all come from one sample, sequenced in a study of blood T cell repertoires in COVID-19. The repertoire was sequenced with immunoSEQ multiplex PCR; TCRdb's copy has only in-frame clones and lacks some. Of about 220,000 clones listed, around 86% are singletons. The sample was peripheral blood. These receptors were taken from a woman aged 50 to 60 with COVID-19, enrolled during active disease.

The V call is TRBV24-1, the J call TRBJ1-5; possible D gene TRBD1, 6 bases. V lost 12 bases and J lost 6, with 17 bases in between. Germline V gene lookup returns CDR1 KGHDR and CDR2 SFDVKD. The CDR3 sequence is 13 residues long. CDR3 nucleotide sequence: TGTGCCTCCTCACGGGGGGGCCGTCAGCCCCAGCATTTT. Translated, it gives CASSRGGRQPQHF.

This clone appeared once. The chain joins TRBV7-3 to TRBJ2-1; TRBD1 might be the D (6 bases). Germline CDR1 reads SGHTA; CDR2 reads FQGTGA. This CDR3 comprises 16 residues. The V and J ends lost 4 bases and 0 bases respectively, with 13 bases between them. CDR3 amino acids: CASSSDGGSSYNEQFF. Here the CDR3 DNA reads TGTGCCAGCAGCTCCGATGGGGGCAGCTCCTACAATGAGCAGTTCTTC.

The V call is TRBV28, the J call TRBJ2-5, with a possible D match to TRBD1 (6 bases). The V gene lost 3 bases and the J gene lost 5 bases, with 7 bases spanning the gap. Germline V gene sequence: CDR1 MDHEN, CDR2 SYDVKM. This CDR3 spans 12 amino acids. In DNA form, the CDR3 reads TGTGCCAGCAGTTTGAGGGGGGAGACCCAGTACTTC. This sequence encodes CASSLRGETQYF.

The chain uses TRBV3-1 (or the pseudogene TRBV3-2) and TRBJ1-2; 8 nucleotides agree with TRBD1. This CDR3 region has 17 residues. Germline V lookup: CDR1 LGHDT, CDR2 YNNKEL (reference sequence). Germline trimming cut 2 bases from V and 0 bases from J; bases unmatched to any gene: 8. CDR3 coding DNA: TGTGCCAGCAGCCAACCCCTACAGGGGGTTTCTAACTATGGCTACACCTTC. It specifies CASSQPLQGVSNYGYTF.

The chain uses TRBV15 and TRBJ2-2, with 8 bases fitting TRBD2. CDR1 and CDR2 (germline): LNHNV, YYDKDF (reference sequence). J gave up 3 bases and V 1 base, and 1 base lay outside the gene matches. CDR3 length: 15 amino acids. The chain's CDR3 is CATSRGRGDTGELFF. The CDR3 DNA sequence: TGTGCCACCAGCAGAGGGCGGGGGGACACCGGGGAGCTGTTTTTT. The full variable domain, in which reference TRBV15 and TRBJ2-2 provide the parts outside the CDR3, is DAMVIQNPRYQVTQFGKPVTLSCSQTLNHNVMYWYQQKSSQAPKLLFHYYDKDFNNEADTPDNFQSRRPNTSFCFLDIRSPGLGDTAMYLCATSRGRGDTGELFFGEGSRLTVL.

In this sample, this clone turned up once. CDR3 loop: CASSYMHRGQSFQETQYF. CDR3 sequence (DNA): TGCGCCAGCAGCTATATGCACAGGGGTCAGTCTTTCCAAGAGACCCAGTACTTC. V usage is TRBV5-1 and J usage is TRBJ2-5; 7 bases are a match to TRBD1. V lost 3 bases and J lost 1; bases outside the gene matches: 15. Germline CDR1 reads SGHRS; CDR2 reads YFSETQ. CDR3 length equals 18 residues.

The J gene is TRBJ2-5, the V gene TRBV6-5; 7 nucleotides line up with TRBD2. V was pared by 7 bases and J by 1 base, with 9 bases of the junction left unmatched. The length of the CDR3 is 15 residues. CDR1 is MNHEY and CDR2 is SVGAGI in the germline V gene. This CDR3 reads CASTIERGPQETQYF. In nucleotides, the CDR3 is TGTGCCAGCACCATCGAGCGGGGACCCCAAGAGACCCAGTACTTC.

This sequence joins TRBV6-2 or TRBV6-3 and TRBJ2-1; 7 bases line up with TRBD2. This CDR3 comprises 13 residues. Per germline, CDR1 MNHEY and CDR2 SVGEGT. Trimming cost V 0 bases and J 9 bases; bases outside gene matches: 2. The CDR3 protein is CASSYSGGSEQFF. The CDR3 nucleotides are TGTGCCAGCAGTTACTCGGGAGGGAGTGAGCAGTTCTTC.

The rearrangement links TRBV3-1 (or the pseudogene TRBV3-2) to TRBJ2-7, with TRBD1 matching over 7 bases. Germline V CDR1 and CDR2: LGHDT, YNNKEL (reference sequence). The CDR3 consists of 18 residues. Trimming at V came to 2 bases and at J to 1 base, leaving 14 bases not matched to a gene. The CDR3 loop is CASSQPNKNRGVSYEQYF. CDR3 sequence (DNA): TGTGCCAGCAGCCAACCTAATAAAAACAGGGGCGTATCCTACGAGCAGTACTTC.

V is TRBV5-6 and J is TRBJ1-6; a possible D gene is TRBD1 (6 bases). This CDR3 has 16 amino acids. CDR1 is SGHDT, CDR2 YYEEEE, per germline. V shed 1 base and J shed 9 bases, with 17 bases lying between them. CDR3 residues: CASSLRGGAQGSPLHF. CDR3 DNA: TGTGCCAGCAGCTTGCGGGGGGGGGCGCAGGGTTCACCCCTCCACTTT.

The CDR3 DNA reads as TGTGCCACCAGTGACCGGGGACTGAACTATGGCTACACCTTC. Translating gives CATSDRGLNYGYTF. The V gene is TRBV24-1, the J gene TRBJ1-2; D possibly corresponds to TRBD1 (5 bases). Trimming shortened V by 4 bases and J by 2 bases, and 10 bases separated the two germline ends. Germline lookup yields CDR1 KGHDR and CDR2 SFDVKD. This CDR3 region has 14 residues.

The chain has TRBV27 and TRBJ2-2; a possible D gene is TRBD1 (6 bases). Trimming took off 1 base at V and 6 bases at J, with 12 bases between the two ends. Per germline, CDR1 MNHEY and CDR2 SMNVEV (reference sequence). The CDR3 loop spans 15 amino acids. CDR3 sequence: CASSLYMSGAGELFF. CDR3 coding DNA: TGTGCCAGCAGTTTATATATGTCAGGGGCCGGGGAGCTGTTTTTT.

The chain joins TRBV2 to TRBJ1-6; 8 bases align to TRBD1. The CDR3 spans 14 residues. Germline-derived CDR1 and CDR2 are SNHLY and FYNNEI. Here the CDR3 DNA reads TGTGTCCAGCAAGGGACAGGACAGAATTCACCCCTCCACTTT. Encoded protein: CVQQGTGQNSPLHF.

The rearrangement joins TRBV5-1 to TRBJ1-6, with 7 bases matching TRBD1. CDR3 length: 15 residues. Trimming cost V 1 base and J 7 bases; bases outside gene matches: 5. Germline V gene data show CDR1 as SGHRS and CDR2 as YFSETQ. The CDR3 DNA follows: TGCGCCAGCAGCTTGAGGCAGGGGGACAATTCACCCCTCCACTTT. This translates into CASSLRQGDNSPLHF.

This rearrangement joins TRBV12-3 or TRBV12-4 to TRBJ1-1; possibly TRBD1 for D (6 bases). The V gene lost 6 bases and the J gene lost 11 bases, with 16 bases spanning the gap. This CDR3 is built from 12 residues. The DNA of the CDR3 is TGTGCCAGCAGCGACCTAGGGGGGGTGGCTTTCTTT. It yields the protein CASSDLGGVAFF.

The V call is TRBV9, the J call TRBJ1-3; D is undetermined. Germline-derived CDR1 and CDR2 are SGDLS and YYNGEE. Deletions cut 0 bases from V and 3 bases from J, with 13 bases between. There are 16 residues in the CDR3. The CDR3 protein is CASSVEGGRFGNTIYF. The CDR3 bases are TGTGCCAGCAGCGTAGAGGGAGGGAGGTTTGGAAACACCATATATTTT.

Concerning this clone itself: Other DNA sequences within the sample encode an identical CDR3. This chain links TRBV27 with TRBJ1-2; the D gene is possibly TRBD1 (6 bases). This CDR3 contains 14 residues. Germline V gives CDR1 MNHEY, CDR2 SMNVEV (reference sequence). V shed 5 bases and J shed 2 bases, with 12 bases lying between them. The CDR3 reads CASSPRTANYGYTF. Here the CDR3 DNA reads TGTGCCAGCAGTCCCCGGACAGCCAACTATGGCTACACCTTC.

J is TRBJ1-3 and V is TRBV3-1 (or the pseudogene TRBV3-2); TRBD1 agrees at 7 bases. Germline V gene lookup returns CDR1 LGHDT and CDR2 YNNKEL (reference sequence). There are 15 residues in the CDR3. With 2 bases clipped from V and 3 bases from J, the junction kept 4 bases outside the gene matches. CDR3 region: CASSQNSGGGNTIYF. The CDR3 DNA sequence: TGTGCCAGCAGCCAAAATTCAGGGGGTGGAAACACCATATATTTT.

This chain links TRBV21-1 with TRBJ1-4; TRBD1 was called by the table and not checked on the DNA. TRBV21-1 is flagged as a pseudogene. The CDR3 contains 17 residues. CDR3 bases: TGTGCCAGCAGCAATCAAGTCAGGGATACAACTAATGAAAAACTGTTTTTT. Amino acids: CASSNQVRDTTNEKLFF.

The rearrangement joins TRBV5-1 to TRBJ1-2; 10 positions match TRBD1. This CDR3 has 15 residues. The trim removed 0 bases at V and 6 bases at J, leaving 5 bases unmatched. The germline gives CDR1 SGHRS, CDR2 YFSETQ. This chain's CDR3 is CASSLEGTGVDGYTF. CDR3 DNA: TGCGCCAGCAGCTTGGAAGGGACAGGGGTTGATGGCTACACCTTC.

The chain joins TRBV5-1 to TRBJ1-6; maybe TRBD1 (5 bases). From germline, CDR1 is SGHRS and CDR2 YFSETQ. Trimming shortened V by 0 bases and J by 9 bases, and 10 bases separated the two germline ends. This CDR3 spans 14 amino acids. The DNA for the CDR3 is TGCGCCAGCAGCTTGGGGCAGGGTAGTTCACCCCTCCACTTT. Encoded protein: CASSLGQGSSPLHF. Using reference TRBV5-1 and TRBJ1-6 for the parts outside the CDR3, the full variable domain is KAGVTQTPRYLIKTRGQQVTLSCSPISGHRSVSWYQQTPGQGLQFLFEYFSETQRNKGNFPGRFSGRQFSNSRSEMNVSTLELGDSALYLCASSLGQGSSPLHFGNGTRLTVT.